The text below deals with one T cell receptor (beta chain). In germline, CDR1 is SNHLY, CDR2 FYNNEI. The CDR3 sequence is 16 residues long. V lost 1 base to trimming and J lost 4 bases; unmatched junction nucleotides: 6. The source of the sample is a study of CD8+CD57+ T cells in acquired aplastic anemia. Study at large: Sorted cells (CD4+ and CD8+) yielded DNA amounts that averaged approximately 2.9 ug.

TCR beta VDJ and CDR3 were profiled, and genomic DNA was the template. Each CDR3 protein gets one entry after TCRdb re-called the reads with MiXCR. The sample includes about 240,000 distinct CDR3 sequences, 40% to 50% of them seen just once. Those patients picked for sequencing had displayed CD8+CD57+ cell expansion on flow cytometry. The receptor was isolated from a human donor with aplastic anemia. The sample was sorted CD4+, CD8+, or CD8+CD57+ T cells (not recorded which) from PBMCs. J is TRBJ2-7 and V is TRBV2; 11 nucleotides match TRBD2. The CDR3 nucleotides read TGTGCCAGCAGTGAAGGGCCTAGCGGGGGGCCTTACGAGCAGTACTTC. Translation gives CASSEGPSGGPYEQYF.